This note documents a single TCR beta chain sequence. At least ten counts were recorded for this clonotype. What antigen it recognizes has not been identified. Nothing much larger sits one base from this clone, and base qualities are not available. Library construction relied on 5' RACE. Sequenced using a NextSeq 500. The TCR library protocol attached a unique molecular identifier to each TCR cDNA molecule to allow correction of PCR and sequencing errors. Regarding the original processing steps: Decombinator tools were used for TCR identification, UMI-based error correction and CDR3 extraction. Expanded TCRs were defined as those above a frequency of 2 per 1,000, corresponding to the top 1% of the tumor frequency distribution. Renyi diversity was computed with the R vegan package after each repertoire had been subsampled 100 times to 5,000 TCRs. CDR3 similarity networks were built from amino acid triplet string-kernel similarity, with CDR3s being connected when pairwise similarity was above 0.82. TCRdb reran the public reads through fastp at Q25 and MiXCR, keeping productive beta chains. Identical CDR3 proteins give one entry, which carries the most common genes and DNA. The authors' filters were not applied to this entry. For this sample the table gives roughly 39,000 distinct CDR3 sequences, of which roughly 5.8% were detected only once. The ten largest clonotypes hold around a tenth of the sample.

This specimen's time point label, interpreted: sample taken at primary tumor resection. Without any cell sorting, TCR sequencing was performed on whole RNA extracted either from tumor and nontumor lung tissue or from cryopreserved PBMC samples. Donors were some 67 patients with early-stage, untreated non-small cell lung cancer from the lung TRACERx cohort. A patient was chosen for TCR sequencing only when enough RNA was available from at least two tumor regions. CDR1 SGHTA and CDR2 FQGTGA are derived from the germline V gene. Trimmed from V: 0 bases; trimmed from J: 8 bases; junction bases lacking a gene match: 4. There are 14 amino acids in the CDR3, from cysteine to phenylalanine inclusive. Only CDR3 DNA is held: 42 bases, read in frame from base 1. This entry is derived from a study of spatial heterogeneity in lung cancer (dated by TCRdb to about 2019). Notes on the research overall: More beta-chain than alpha-chain transcripts were consistently detected, likely reflecting higher beta-chain transcript abundance. In the raw uncorrected reads, each unique combination of TCR and UMI appeared more than ten times on average. In non-small cell lung cancer, the study made a quantitative comparison of TCR alpha and beta repertoires among multiple tumor regions, matched nontumor lung and blood. The study linked features of the TCR repertoire to counts of nonsynonymous mutations, which were determined by whole-exome sequencing of tumor tissue. At surgery, both alpha and beta chains were TCR-sequenced in 220 tumor regions, fewer than 65 matched nontumor lung samples and some 56 PBMC samples. What the study reported, not specific to this receptor: Ubiquitous expanded tumor TCRs were detected in blood more often at tumor resection than at routine follow-up. Additional single-cell paired TCR alpha and beta sequencing was considered necessary to confirm, at a functional level, the hypothesis that regional TCRs recognize regional mutations.

The V gene is TRBV7-3 and the J gene is TRBJ2-1; the central 7 bases match TRBD2. This TCR derives from a male donor with early-stage non-small cell lung cancer. Material: PBMCs, obtained at surgery. The CDR3 is CASSLTGGKDEQFF. The DNA sequence reads TGTGCCAGCAGCTTAACGGGGGGGAAGGATGAGCAGTTCTTC.